A selection of T cell receptor beta chains follows, all from one sample in a study of cytomegalovirus exposure and HLA in healthy donors. Only in-frame clones appear in the TCRdb table, and some are missing; sequencing was by immunoSEQ multiplex PCR. The sample has over 95,000 clones, 70% to 85% seen once; the top ten hold over 9.5%. Sequenced input: PBMCs. These receptors all come from a man aged 40-49 years in good health and CMV-seropositive. Each CDR3 is given with its conserved first and last residue. Fields, in order: clone size, V gene, D gene, CDR3 length, J gene, CDR3 protein, CDR3 DNA. The D gene is left open where the match is weak. Only some rows state a clone size, as once, few, many or a class for expanded clones.

>NA|TRBV4-3|NA|13|TRBJ1-2
CASSLQENYGYTF
TGCGCCAGCAGCCTCCAGGAAAACTATGGCTACACCTTC
>once|TRBV28|TRBD1|15|TRBJ1-1
CASPGQGNMNTEAFF
TGTGCCAGCCCTGGACAGGGGAATATGAACACTGAAGCTTTCTTT
>few|TRBV19|TRBD1|16|TRBJ1-5
CASSNAGTGGDQPQHF
TGTGCCAGTAGTAACGCCGGGACAGGGGGCGATCAGCCCCAGCATTTT
>NA|TRBV15|TRBD2|14|TRBJ2-7
CATSRDLAGYEQYF
TGTGCCACCAGCAGAGATCTAGCGGGATACGAGCAGTACTTC
>NA|TRBV5-1|TRBD2|15|TRBJ2-7
CASSLELAGSYEQYF
TGCGCCAGCAGCTTGGAGCTAGCGGGATCGTACGAGCAGTACTTC
>NA|TRBV27|TRBD1|16|TRBJ1-6
CASSFLTHRGDSPLHF
TGTGCCAGCAGTTTCCTCACCCACAGGGGTGATTCACCCCTCCACTTT
>NA|TRBV19|TRBD1|17|TRBJ2-3
CASSIWGTGTSTDTQYF
TGTGCCAGTAGTATTTGGGGGACAGGGACGAGCACAGATACGCAGTATTTT
>NA|TRBV7-7|NA|15|TRBJ2-2
CASSSRGASTGELFF
TGTGCTAGCAGCTCCCGGGGGGCAAGCACCGGGGAGCTGTTTTTT
>few|TRBV19|TRBD1|15|TRBJ1-6
CASRDRGEDNSPLHF
TGTGCCAGTAGGGACAGGGGGGAGGATAATTCACCCCTCCACTTT
>NA|TRBV9|NA|13|TRBJ2-2
CASSANQGWELFF
TGTGCCAGCAGCGCAAATCAGGGTTGGGAGCTGTTTTTT
>NA|TRBV7-9|NA|12|TRBJ1-3
CASSSWEGAIYF
TGTGCCAGCAGCTCCTGGGAGGGGGCCATATATTTT
>NA|TRBV5-6|NA|13|TRBJ2-5
CASSSDLAETQYF
TGTGCCAGCAGCTCTGACTTAGCTGAGACCCAGTACTTC
>NA|TRBV7-2|TRBD2|17|TRBJ2-1
CASSLGLFSGDRNEQFF
TGTGCCAGCAGCTTAGGGCTTTTTAGCGGGGATAGGAATGAGCAGTTCTTC
>NA|TRBV6-5|NA|14|TRBJ1-2
CASTSRQTNYGYTF
TGTGCCAGCACCTCACGACAGACTAACTATGGCTACACCTTC
>NA|TRBV29-1|NA|16|TRBJ2-2
CSVLHGGGANTGELFF
TGCAGCGTCCTACATGGGGGGGGCGCGAACACCGGGGAGCTGTTTTTT
>NA|TRBV2|TRBD1|15|TRBJ2-3
CASSAGTAGTDTQYF
TGTGCCAGCAGTGCCGGGACAGCAGGCACAGATACGCAGTATTTT
>once|TRBV30|NA|13|TRBJ1-2
CAWNWGDNYGYTF
TGTGCCTGGAATTGGGGGGATAACTATGGCTACACCTTC
>NA|TRBV29-1|NA|14|TRBJ2-7
CSVEMRAPSYEQYF
TGCAGCGTTGAAATGCGGGCTCCATCCTACGAGCAGTACTTC
>NA|TRBV7-6|NA|15|TRBJ1-4
CASSWASGEGEKLFF
TGTGCCAGCAGCTGGGCGTCCGGGGAGGGTGAAAAACTGTTTTTT
>once|TRBV19|NA|15|TRBJ1-1
CASSTAGLMNTEAFF
TGTGCCAGTAGTACGGCGGGACTGATGAACACTGAAGCTTTCTTT
>NA|TRBV28|TRBD1|16|TRBJ2-5
CASSATGTGLQETQYF
TGTGCCAGCAGTGCTACCGGGACAGGGCTCCAAGAGACCCAGTACTTC
>NA|TRBV25-1|NA|14|TRBJ2-7
CASSVGAGVYEQYF
TGTGCCAGCAGTGTAGGGGCAGGGGTCTACGAGCAGTACTTC
>NA|TRBV13|NA|16|TRBJ2-1
CASSLALASSYNEQFF
TGTGCCAGCAGCTTAGCCCTAGCATCCTCCTACAATGAGCAGTTCTTC
>NA|TRBV4-1|NA|14|TRBJ1-3
CASSRGGFENTIYF
TGCGCCAGCAGCCGGGGGGGCTTTGAAAACACCATATATTTT
>NA|TRBV5-1|TRBD1|14|TRBJ2-7
CASSLRGQGYEQYF
TGCGCCAGCAGCTTGAGGGGACAGGGGTACGAGCAGTACTTC
>NA|TRBV9|NA|15|TRBJ2-2
CASSDGGWKAGELFF
TGTGCCAGCAGCGATGGGGGCTGGAAGGCCGGGGAGCTGTTTTTT
>NA|TRBV7-4|NA|15|TRBJ1-5
CASSLYRVRGQPQHF
TGTGCCAGCAGCTTATACAGGGTAAGGGGGCAGCCCCAGCATTTT
>NA|TRBV5-1|TRBD2|17|TRBJ2-5
CASSSGLAGGPFKTQYF
TGCGCCAGCAGCTCGGGACTAGCGGGGGGTCCATTTAAGACCCAGTACTTC
>NA|TRBV28|TRBD1|14|TRBJ1-2
CASRAADRVYGYTF
TGTGCCAGCAGAGCCGCGGACAGGGTATATGGCTACACCTTC
>medium-sized|TRBV11-2|TRBD1|14|TRBJ1-4
CASSPGTGQGKLFF
TGTGCCAGCAGCCCCGGGACAGGGCAAGGTAAACTGTTTTTT
>once|TRBV28|TRBD2|15|TRBJ2-1
CASSSLAGGRNEQFF
TGTGCCAGCAGTTCTCTAGCGGGGGGCAGAAATGAGCAGTTCTTC
>NA|TRBV6-5|NA|15|TRBJ1-1
CASISPGEGNTEAFF
TGTGCCAGCATTTCTCCCGGTGAGGGGAACACTGAAGCTTTCTTT
>NA|TRBV9|NA|14|TRBJ2-7
CASSGHNNPYEQYF
TGTGCCAGCAGCGGACACAATAACCCCTACGAGCAGTACTTC
>once|TRBV5-4|TRBD2|17|TRBJ2-5
CASSAGTSGGAGETQYF
TGTGCCAGCAGCGCCGGGACTAGCGGGGGGGCGGGTGAGACCCAGTACTTC
>NA|TRBV20-1|NA|11|TRBJ1-2
CSVQGVHGYTF
TGCAGTGTACAGGGAGTTCATGGCTACACCTTC
>NA|TRBV6-6|NA|11|TRBJ1-1
CASRPNTEAFF
TGTGCCAGCCGTCCGAACACTGAAGCTTTCTTT
>NA|TRBV5-5|NA|12|TRBJ1-5
CASSQTNQPQHF
TGTGCCAGCAGCCAAACTAATCAGCCCCAGCATTTT
>once|TRBV13|NA|16|TRBJ2-2
CASSGISTGSAGELFF
TGTGCCAGCAGTGGAATCAGCACAGGGTCAGCCGGGGAGCTGTTTTTT